Below, 23 T cell receptor beta chains from the same sample are listed, as sequenced in a study of OX40 agonist ivuxolimab in advanced cancers. Sequencing was performed with immunoSEQ multiplex PCR; in TCRdb, only in-frame clones are kept and a portion is missing. The repertoire includes some 75,000 clones, around nine tenths of them detected once, and 2.5% to 3% sits in the top ten. The sample here was CD4+ or CD8+ T cells sorted from blood, taken in a trial of the OX40 agonist ivuxolimab. These TCRs come from an adult with an advanced solid tumor such as melanoma, head and neck, liver or kidney cancer.

The chain combines TRBV6-1 with TRBJ1-6; a possible D gene is TRBD1 (6 bases). The CDR3 runs to 15 residues. Per the germline V gene, CDR1 is MNHNS and CDR2 is SASEGT. V lost 6 bases to trimming and J lost 8 bases, with 17 bases between them. The CDR3 DNA reads TGTGCCAGCAGGACAGGACGTCTAATAGATTCACCCCTCCACTTT. Translated: CASRTGRLIDSPLHF.

The chain has TRBV5-8 and TRBJ2-7; 8 bases match TRBD1. Germline CDR1 is SGHTS and CDR2 is YDEGEE. This CDR3 contains 14 residues. With V trimmed by 5 bases and J by 0 bases, 4 bases remained unmatched. The CDR3 DNA reads TGTGCCAGCAGGGACGGACAGGGCTCCTACGAGCAGTACTTC. Its protein is CASRDGQGSYEQYF.

The chain couples TRBV11-2 to TRBJ2-2; a possible D gene is TRBD2 (6 bases). V was shortened by 6 bases and J by 0 bases, with 11 bases between the two germline ends. Looked up from germline, CDR1 is SGHAT and CDR2 is FQNNGV. The CDR3 covers 15 residues. CDR3: CASRGQRANTGELFF. CDR3 nucleotide sequence: TGTGCCAGCAGGGGGCAGCGGGCGAACACCGGGGAGCTGTTTTTT.

This rearrangement joins TRBV7-9 to TRBJ2-3; D is tentatively TRBD1 or TRBD2 (5 bases each). The CDR3 spans 15 residues. V was trimmed by 1 base and J by 4 bases, leaving 12 bases between them. Per germline, CDR1 SEHNR and CDR2 FQNEAQ (reference sequence). This chain's CDR3 is CASSLDGGVADTQYF. DNA of the CDR3: TGTGCCAGCAGCTTAGATGGGGGAGTGGCAGATACGCAGTATTTT.

The rearrangement joins TRBV11-1 to TRBJ1-6, with D perhaps TRBD1 (5 bases). V was pared by 4 bases and J by 6 bases, with 19 bases between. The germline V gene has CDR1 SGHAT and CDR2 FQDESV (reference sequence). The CDR3 contains 17 residues. In nucleotides, the CDR3 is TGTGCCAGCAGCTCAGACAGCCCCAAAGGGGTTAATTCACCCCTCCACTTT. This gives the protein CASSSDSPKGVNSPLHF.

The chain has TRBV27 and TRBJ2-2, with D possibly matching TRBD1 (5 bases). This CDR3 is 14 amino acids long. Trimming stripped 4 bases from V and 1 base from J, with 7 bases between. CDR1 is MNHEY, CDR2 SMNVEV, per germline (reference sequence). The CDR3 nucleotides are TGTGCCAGCAGTTACAGGCAGAACACCGGGGAGCTGTTTTTT. Its translation: CASSYRQNTGELFF.

The chain joins TRBV5-4 to TRBJ2-7, with D perhaps matching TRBD2 (5 bases). Germline-derived CDR1 and CDR2 are SGHNT and YYREEE (reference sequence). The CDR3 is 14 amino acids. Trimming removed 0 bases from V and 6 bases from J, with 13 bases in between. This CDR3 is CASSLGTQRSEQYV. CDR3 nucleotide sequence: TGTGCCAGCAGCTTGGGGACTCAAAGATCCGAGCAGTACGTC.

The chain joins TRBV23-1 to TRBJ1-5, with D possibly matching TRBD1 (5 bases). TRBV23-1 is recorded as an ORF, its role being uncertain. The CDR3 is 14 amino acids. V was cut by 6 bases and J by 9 bases, with 18 bases left in between. CDR3 sequence (DNA): TGCGCCAGCAGCCTCTTATGGGGGGTTGGGCCCCAGCATTTT. Protein product: CASSLLWGVGPQHF.

This CDR3 reads CASSQGQPQHF. CDR3 in DNA: TGTGCCAGCAGCCAGGGCCAGCCCCAGCATTTT. This sequence joins TRBV6-5 and TRBJ1-5; weak D call: TRBD1 (5 bases). CDR3 length: 11 amino acids. The germline V and J ends were trimmed by 6 bases and 7 bases, with 7 bases remaining between them. CDR1 is MNHEY and CDR2 is SVGAGI in the germline V gene.

The genes are TRBV5-1 and TRBJ2-1, with D tentatively TRBD2 (7 bases). The CDR3 is 15 residues long. CDR1 and CDR2 (germline): SGHRS, YFSETQ. Trimming removed 0 bases at V and 8 bases at J, with 15 bases between. As DNA, the CDR3 is TGCGCCAGCAGCTTGGTTTGGGGGGGCTCGGATGAGCAGTTCTTC. Its translation is CASSLVWGGSDEQFF.

V is TRBV20-1 and J is TRBJ2-7; D remains ambiguous. Germline V CDR1 and CDR2: DFQATT, SNEGSKA (reference sequence). V dropped 6 bases and J dropped 2 bases, with 8 bases sitting between them. This CDR3 contains 11 residues. In DNA, the CDR3 is TGCAGTGCAAACCGGGCCTACGAGCAGTACTTC. Its protein product is CSANRAYEQYF.

J is TRBJ2-2 and V is TRBV10-1; perhaps TRBD2 as D (6 bases). Germline values: CDR1 WNHNN, CDR2 SYGVQD (reference sequence). V dropped 7 bases and J dropped 3 bases, with 12 bases sitting between them. This CDR3 spans 14 amino acids. The CDR3 nucleotides read TGCGCCAGCACGTCAGGCGGGGACACCGGGGAGCTGTTTTTT. Amino acid sequence: CASTSGGDTGELFF.

The chain has TRBV27 and TRBJ1-3; D remains unclear. The CDR3 has 12 residues. Germline V gene data show CDR1 as MNHEY and CDR2 as SMNVEV (reference sequence). Trimming pared 6 bases from V and 4 bases from J, leaving 7 bases between. In DNA, the CDR3 is TGTGCCAGCAGGAGTGACGGAAACACCATATATTTT. Translating it yields CASRSDGNTIYF.

This chain joins TRBV10-2 and TRBJ2-6; D gene uncertain. Trimming took off 7 bases at V and 0 bases at J, with 7 bases between the two ends. Per the germline V gene, CDR1 is WSHSY and CDR2 is SAAADI. The CDR3 covers 14 residues. The CDR3 spells CASTQASGANVLTF. For the CDR3, the DNA is TGCGCCAGCACGCAGGCCTCTGGGGCCAACGTCCTGACTTTC.

This chain connects TRBV4-2 to TRBJ2-3, with a weak D call TRBD2 (5 bases). The CDR3 extends over 18 amino acids. Per germline, CDR1 LGHNA and CDR2 YNFKEQ. Trimming pared 3 bases from V and 2 bases from J, leaving 21 bases between. CDR3 sequence reads: CASSHNPLRGTNTDTQYF. CDR3 nucleotides: TGTGCCAGCAGCCACAACCCCCTACGGGGTACTAACACAGATACGCAGTATTTT.

The chain employs TRBV6-6 and TRBJ2-2; 7 bases agree with TRBD1. The germline CDR1 and CDR2 sequences are MNHNY and SVGAGI (reference sequence). The V and J ends lost 0 bases and 3 bases, in that order; junction bases with no gene match: 1. The CDR3 extends over 15 amino acids. CDR3 region: CASSYSGTDTGELFF. CDR3 bases: TGTGCCAGCAGTTACTCTGGGACAGACACCGGGGAGCTGTTTTTT.

With regard to this clone: This specimen includes other DNA sequences encoding the same CDR3. The chain links TRBV5-4 to TRBJ2-5, with D perhaps matching TRBD1 (6 bases). The length of the CDR3 is 15 residues. V was clipped by 0 bases and J by 5 bases, with 14 bases between them. Germline lookup yields CDR1 SGHNT and CDR2 YYREEE (reference sequence). Here the CDR3 reads CASSLAQQGLETQYF. CDR3 sequence (DNA): TGTGCCAGCAGCTTGGCCCAACAGGGTCTCGAGACCCAGTACTTC. The full variable domain, rest sourced from reference TRBV5-4 and TRBJ2-5, is ETGVTQSPTHLIKTRGQQVTLRCSSQSGHNTVSWYQQALGQGPQFIFQYYREEENGRGNFPPRFSGLQFPNYSSELNVNALELDDSALYLCASSLAQQGLETQYFGPGTRLLVL.

The rearrangement joins TRBV13 to TRBJ1-4; no firm D call. Germline CDR1 is PRHDT and CDR2 is FYEKMQ (reference sequence). V gave up 1 base and J gave up 0 bases, with 15 bases separating them. The CDR3 length is 18 residues. The CDR3 region is CASSLVQGSLSTNEKLFF. The CDR3 DNA is TGTGCCAGCAGCTTAGTTCAAGGCAGCCTCTCAACTAATGAAAAACTGTTTTTT. Filled out from reference TRBV13 and TRBJ1-4, the complete variable domain reads AAGVIQSPRHLIKEKRETATLKCYPIPRHDTVYWYQQGPGQDPQFLISFYEKMQSDKGSIPDRFSAQQFSDYHSELNMSSLELGDSALYFCASSLVQGSLSTNEKLFFGSGTQLSVL.

V usage is TRBV5-6 and J usage is TRBJ1-2; 10 bases match TRBD1. CDR3 length: 15 amino acids. The germline V gene has CDR1 SGHDT and CDR2 YYEEEE. V lost 7 bases and J lost 4; bases outside the gene matches: 10. In DNA, the CDR3 is TGTGCCAGCCTCATCATGGACAGGGGGGGCTATGGCTACACCTTC. Amino acids: CASLIMDRGGYGYTF.

The gene calls are TRBV6-5 and TRBJ1-2, with TRBD1 as a possible D gene (6 bases). Germline CDR1 MNHEY, CDR2 SVGAGI. The CDR3 is made up of 13 amino acids. Trimming left V 7 bases short and J 2 bases short, with 11 bases between. DNA for the CDR3: TGTGCCAGCAATGGGCAGGGGAACTATGGCTACACCTTC. Amino acid sequence: CASNGQGNYGYTF.

This chain joins TRBV28 and TRBJ1-4, with 8 nucleotides matching TRBD1. CDR1 is MDHEN, CDR2 SYDVKM, per germline. The CDR3 loop spans 14 amino acids. The trim removed 7 bases at V and 8 bases at J, leaving 9 bases unmatched. CDR3 bases: TGTGCCAGCAAAACGACAGGGGTTCAGGAAAAACTGTTTTTT. This codes for CASKTTGVQEKLFF. The whole variable domain, filled in from reference TRBV28 and TRBJ1-4, reads DVKVTQSSRYLVKRTGEKVFLECVQDMDHENMFWYRQDPGLGLRLIYFSYDVKMKEKGDIPEGYSVSREKKERFSLILESASTNQTSMYLCASKTTGVQEKLFFGSGTQLSVL.

This chain connects TRBV9 to TRBJ2-1, with 7 bases identical to TRBD2. Trimming at V came to 3 bases and at J to 6 bases, leaving 6 bases not matched to a gene. This CDR3 comprises 14 residues. Germline V gene sequence: CDR1 SGDLS, CDR2 YYNGEE. CDR3 DNA: TGTGCCAGCAGCGCAAGACTAGCCTCCAATGAGCAGTTCTTC. This encodes CASSARLASNEQFF. Full variable domain (rest looked up from reference TRBV9 and TRBJ2-1): DSGVTQTPKHLITATGQRVTLRCSPRSGDLSVYWYQQSLDQGLQFLIQYYNGEERAKGNILERFSAQQFPDLHSELNLSSLELGDSALYFCASSARLASNEQFFGPGTRLTVL.

J is TRBJ1-6 and V is TRBV18; 9 positions match TRBD1. This CDR3 region has 16 residues. Germline CDR1 is KGHSH and CDR2 is LQKENI. Losses at the gene ends were 4 bases for V and 5 bases for J; bases not matched to a gene: 6. The chain's CDR3 is CASSLTGTGNNSPLHF. CDR3 coding DNA: TGTGCCAGCTCACTCACCGGGACAGGGAATAATTCACCCCTCCACTTT.